Listed below are T cell receptor beta chains from one sample, sequenced in a study of identical twins. A single record per CDR3 protein comes from TCRdb applying MiXCR to the 5' RACE reads. The sample lists about 530,000 distinct CDR3 sequences, 20% to 25% seen once, with approximately 0.52% in the top ten. The same data also contributed to another study, on yellow fever vaccine responses in identical twins.

Sequenced: CD4+ T cells sorted from blood. The receptors come from a woman between 18 and 29 years old in good health. CDR3s include the opening cysteine and the closing phenylalanine or tryptophan. The order of the fields is CDR3 protein, CDR3 DNA, J gene, V gene, clone size, D gene. The D gene is left open where the match is weak. A row's size may be missing; if present it is once, few, many or a size class.

CDR3: CASSNSGRAYNEQFF
DNA: TGTGCCAGCAGCAACAGCGGGAGGGCCTACAATGAGCAGTTCTTC
J: TRBJ2-1
V: TRBV7-9
size: many
D: TRBD2

CDR3: CASSPASGSGYTF
DNA: TGCGCCAGCAGCCCGGCCTCAGGGAGTGGCTACACCTTC
J: TRBJ1-2
V: TRBV5-1
size: few
D: NA

CDR3: CASSEVAETQYF
DNA: TGTGCCAGCAGTGAAGTGGCGGAGACCCAGTACTTC
J: TRBJ2-5
V: TRBV2
size: NA
D: NA

CDR3: CATAPGTSGSETQYF
DNA: TGTGCCACCGCGCCTGGGACTAGCGGGTCTGAGACCCAGTACTTC
J: TRBJ2-5
V: TRBV24-1
size: few
D: TRBD2

CDR3: CASIYGTGNNSPLHF
DNA: TGTGCCAGCATTTACGGGACAGGGAATAATTCACCCCTCCACTTT
J: TRBJ1-6
V: TRBV28
size: few
D: TRBD1

CDR3: CASSSRSGGTQYF
DNA: TGTGCCAGCAGCTCGCGATCTGGAGGAACCCAGTACTTC
J: TRBJ2-5
V: TRBV5-8
size: NA
D: NA

CDR3: CASSFGRRGNNTPLHF
DNA: TGTGCCAGCAGTTTTGGGAGAAGAGGGAATAATACACCCCTCCACTTT
J: TRBJ1-6
V: TRBV28
size: NA
D: NA

CDR3: CASSQRYRGGGQETQYF
DNA: TGCGCCAGCAGCCAAAGATACAGAGGAGGAGGGCAAGAGACCCAGTACTTC
J: TRBJ2-5
V: TRBV4-1
size: NA
D: NA

CDR3: CSAEQGSDTQYF
DNA: TGCAGTGCTGAACAGGGATCGGATACGCAGTATTTT
J: TRBJ2-3
V: TRBV20-1
size: NA
D: NA

CDR3: CASKAGRSPYEQYF
DNA: TGTGCCAGCAAAGCAGGGAGGAGCCCCTACGAGCAGTACTTC
J: TRBJ2-7
V: TRBV28
size: NA
D: NA

CDR3: CASTPEGGLVANYGYTF
DNA: TGCGCCAGCACACCCGAGGGGGGGCTGGTCGCTAACTATGGCTACACCTTC
J: TRBJ1-2
V: TRBV5-1
size: NA
D: NA

CDR3: CASSYERVYIDEQFF
DNA: TGTGCCAGCAGTTACGAGAGGGTGTATATAGATGAGCAGTTCTTC
J: TRBJ2-1
V: TRBV6-5
size: few
D: NA

CDR3: CASSLWSSGSYNEQFF
DNA: TGTGCCAGCAGCTTATGGTCTAGCGGGAGTTACAATGAGCAGTTCTTC
J: TRBJ2-1
V: TRBV7-8
size: NA
D: TRBD2

CDR3: CASSQDWTGVNTEAFF
DNA: TGCGCCAGCAGCCAAGACTGGACAGGGGTAAACACTGAAGCTTTCTTT
J: TRBJ1-1
V: TRBV4-1
size: few
D: TRBD1

CDR3: CASSVPTTTGGRAFF
DNA: TGTGCCAGTAGTGTCCCCACAACGACAGGGGGCCGAGCTTTCTTT
J: TRBJ1-1
V: TRBV19
size: NA
D: TRBD1

CDR3: CSVVSVQNTGELFF
DNA: TGCAGCGTCGTGTCCGTACAGAACACCGGGGAGCTGTTTTTT
J: TRBJ2-2
V: TRBV29-1
size: NA
D: NA

CDR3: CASSLRQGGHEQFF
DNA: TGTGCCAGCAGCCTTCGACAGGGCGGGCATGAGCAGTTCTTC
J: TRBJ2-1
V: TRBV5-5
size: few
D: TRBD1

CDR3: CASSQGTTQETQYF
DNA: TGCGCCAGCAGCCAAGGGACTACTCAAGAGACCCAGTACTTC
J: TRBJ2-5
V: TRBV4-1
size: NA
D: NA

CDR3: CSARGGNEQFF
DNA: TGCAGTGCTAGAGGGGGCAATGAGCAGTTCTTC
J: TRBJ2-1
V: TRBV20-1
size: many
D: NA

CDR3: CATSDLGFGGYTF
DNA: TGTGCCACCAGTGATCTAGGCTTCGGTGGCTACACCTTC
J: TRBJ1-2
V: TRBV24-1
size: NA
D: NA

CDR3: CASSLSGDGELFF
DNA: TGCGCCAGCAGCTTGTCTGGCGACGGGGAGCTGTTTTTT
J: TRBJ2-2
V: TRBV5-1
size: many
D: NA

CDR3: CSARDRGRILAKNIQYF
DNA: TGCAGTGCTAGAGACCGCGGGAGAATACTAGCCAAAAACATTCAGTACTTC
J: TRBJ2-4
V: TRBV20-1
size: NA
D: TRBD2

CDR3: CASSWQGPYNEQFF
DNA: TGTGCCAGCAGTTGGCAGGGGCCATACAATGAGCAGTTCTTC
J: TRBJ2-1
V: TRBV6-5
size: NA
D: NA

CDR3: CASSLGIAGASETQYF
DNA: TGTGCCAGCAGCTTAGGTATAGCGGGAGCATCAGAGACCCAGTACTTC
J: TRBJ2-5
V: TRBV7-9
size: NA
D: TRBD2

CDR3: CSARESAGVYNEQFF
DNA: TGCAGTGCTAGAGAGTCGGCAGGGGTTTACAATGAGCAGTTCTTC
J: TRBJ2-1
V: TRBV20-1
size: NA
D: NA

CDR3: CSARAANLENIQYF
DNA: TGCAGTGCTAGAGCGGCTAATCTCGAAAACATTCAGTACTTC
J: TRBJ2-4
V: TRBV20-1
size: NA
D: NA

CDR3: CAETQGISYSEQFF
DNA: TGTGCCGAGACACAGGGGATTTCATATAGTGAGCAGTTCTTC
J: TRBJ2-1
V: TRBV7-9
size: NA
D: TRBD1

CDR3: CASSLGVPQAYGYTF
DNA: TGTGCCAGCAGCTTAGGGGTCCCCCAGGCCTATGGCTACACCTTC
J: TRBJ1-2
V: TRBV7-9
size: NA
D: NA

CDR3: CASSATGQAETQYF
DNA: TGTGCCAGCAGCGCGACAGGGCAAGCGGAGACCCAGTACTTC
J: TRBJ2-5
V: TRBV7-8
size: NA
D: TRBD1

CDR3: CATSDWGYNEQFF
DNA: TGTGCCACCAGTGATTGGGGGTACAATGAGCAGTTCTTC
J: TRBJ2-1
V: TRBV24-1
size: few
D: NA

CDR3: CASSLSPAGTYNEQFF
DNA: TGCGCCAGCAGCTTGTCACCGGCGGGGACCTACAATGAGCAGTTCTTC
J: TRBJ2-1
V: TRBV5-1
size: NA
D: NA

CDR3: CASSHSGGAGTDTQYF
DNA: TGCGCCAGCAGCCATAGCGGGGGGGCCGGCACAGATACGCAGTATTTT
J: TRBJ2-3
V: TRBV4-1
size: few
D: TRBD2

CDR3: CAISERQGSTDTQYF
DNA: TGTGCCATCAGTGAACGACAGGGCTCGACAGATACGCAGTATTTT
J: TRBJ2-3
V: TRBV10-3
size: few
D: TRBD1

CDR3: CASSTGPSYTGELFF
DNA: TGTGCCAGCAGTACCGGACCAAGTTACACCGGGGAGCTGTTTTTT
J: TRBJ2-2
V: TRBV6-4
size: NA
D: NA

CDR3: CASTQRGSGANVLTF
DNA: TGTGCCAGCACTCAAAGGGGTTCTGGGGCCAACGTCCTGACTTTC
J: TRBJ2-6
V: TRBV7-2
size: NA
D: NA

CDR3: CASSPRTSGGINTGELFF
DNA: TGCGCCAGCAGCCCGAGGACTAGCGGGGGAATCAACACCGGGGAGCTGTTTTTT
J: TRBJ2-2
V: TRBV5-1
size: NA
D: TRBD2

CDR3: CASSFSPQGNTGELFF
DNA: TGTGCCAGCAGCTTTTCGCCCCAGGGGAACACCGGGGAGCTGTTTTTT
J: TRBJ2-2
V: TRBV7-2
size: NA
D: NA

CDR3: CASSGTGRSDTEAFF
DNA: TGTGCCAGCAGCGGGACAGGGCGATCGGACACTGAAGCTTTCTTT
J: TRBJ1-1
V: TRBV9
size: NA
D: TRBD1

CDR3: CASSPSALAGVYQETQYF
DNA: TGCGCCAGCAGCCCGAGCGCGCTAGCGGGGGTTTACCAAGAGACCCAGTACTTC
J: TRBJ2-5
V: TRBV5-1
size: few
D: TRBD2

CDR3: CASSPFRGETQYF
DNA: TGCGCCAGCAGCCCCTTTCGGGGGGAGACCCAGTACTTC
J: TRBJ2-5
V: TRBV4-1
size: NA
D: NA

CDR3: CASSITGDPGNTIYF
DNA: TGCGCCAGCAGCATTACAGGTGACCCTGGAAACACCATATATTTT
J: TRBJ1-3
V: TRBV5-1
size: NA
D: NA

CDR3: CASKGLAGESYNEQFF
DNA: TGTGCCAGCAAGGGACTAGCGGGCGAATCCTACAATGAGCAGTTCTTC
J: TRBJ2-1
V: TRBV7-6
size: few
D: TRBD2

CDR3: CASSRLANTGELFF
DNA: TGTGCCAGCTCGCGACTAGCGAACACCGGGGAGCTGTTTTTT
J: TRBJ2-2
V: TRBV18
size: few
D: NA

CDR3: CASSSLLYGADTQYF
DNA: TGTGCCAGCAGCTCCCTTCTGTATGGTGCAGATACGCAGTATTTT
J: TRBJ2-3
V: TRBV7-2
size: many
D: NA

CDR3: CASSFSIVGSGSNQPQHF
DNA: TGTGCCAGCAGCTTTAGTATTGTGGGATCTGGTAGCAATCAGCCCCAGCATTTT
J: TRBJ1-5
V: TRBV7-8
size: NA
D: NA

CDR3: CSAIAGTAYGYTF
DNA: TGCAGTGCTATCGCCGGGACAGCCTATGGCTACACCTTC
J: TRBJ1-2
V: TRBV20-1
size: NA
D: TRBD1

CDR3: CASSLERRPGNIQYF
DNA: TGTGCCAGCAGCTTAGAGAGACGGCCCGGGAACATTCAGTACTTC
J: TRBJ2-4
V: TRBV7-2
size: few
D: NA

CDR3: CATSRGQNLNTEAFF
DNA: TGTGCCACCTCCAGGGGCCAAAACTTGAACACTGAAGCTTTCTTT
J: TRBJ1-1
V: TRBV25-1
size: few
D: NA

CDR3: CASSQDWAGRDEQYF
DNA: TGTGCCAGCAGCCAAGATTGGGCAGGGAGGGACGAGCAGTACTTC
J: TRBJ2-7
V: TRBV3-1
size: NA
D: TRBD2

CDR3: CASTKTGTSNYNEQFF
DNA: TGCGCCAGCACCAAGACCGGGACTAGCAACTACAATGAGCAGTTCTTC
J: TRBJ2-1
V: TRBV5-1
size: few
D: TRBD2

CDR3: CASSLAGGYTEQFF
DNA: TGTGCCAGCAGCTTAGCGGGTGGGTACACTGAGCAGTTCTTC
J: TRBJ2-1
V: TRBV7-2
size: NA
D: NA

CDR3: CSALRTSGGVSTDTQYF
DNA: TGCAGTGCTCTCAGGACTAGCGGGGGGGTGTCCACAGATACGCAGTATTTT
J: TRBJ2-3
V: TRBV20-1
size: NA
D: TRBD2

CDR3: CASSLSSVSSGLGELFF
DNA: TGCGCCAGCAGCTTGAGTAGCGTTTCTAGTGGTCTCGGGGAGCTGTTTTTT
J: TRBJ2-2
V: TRBV5-1
size: NA
D: NA